Shown below are 28 T cell receptor beta chains from a single sample sequenced in a study of OX40 agonist ivuxolimab in advanced cancers. Using immunoSEQ multiplex PCR, the repertoire was profiled, and TCRdb retains in-frame clones only, with some absent. This sample has about 72,000 clones, with roughly 88% found just once. Sequencing used CD4+ or CD8+ T cells sorted from blood, obtained in a trial of the OX40 agonist ivuxolimab. Receptors were obtained from an adult with an advanced solid tumor such as melanoma, head and neck, liver or kidney cancer.

The table lists this clone with a few counts. The chain couples TRBV28 to TRBJ2-1; 10 bases are shared with TRBD2. The CDR3 loop spans 14 amino acids. V lost 7 bases and J lost 10; bases outside the gene matches: 10. Germline CDR1 reads MDHEN; CDR2 reads SYDVKM. The DNA for the CDR3 is TGTGCCAGCACCCTCAGCGGGAGGGCCGAGGAGCAGTTCTTC. It codes for CASTLSGRAEEQFF.

This chain connects TRBV2 to TRBJ1-4; possible D gene TRBD1, 5 bases. Germline CDR1 is SNHLY and CDR2 is FYNNEI. The CDR3 consists of 14 residues. With 3 bases removed from V and 4 bases from J, the gap between germline ends came to 9 bases. The CDR3 is CASSDSRVNEKLFF. The CDR3 DNA sequence: TGTGCCAGCAGTGACTCCAGGGTTAATGAAAAACTGTTTTTT.

This clone occurred once. The chain joins TRBV6-4 to TRBJ2-2, with 7 bases lining up with TRBD1. CDR3 length: 15 amino acids. Per germline, CDR1 MRHNA and CDR2 SNTAGT. Trimming took 3 bases from V and 4 from J; bases not matched to a gene: 5. CDR3 sequence (DNA): TGTGCCAGCAGTGAATACAGGGGAAGCACCGGGGAGCTGTTTTTT. Protein product: CASSEYRGSTGELFF.

J is TRBJ2-7 and V is TRBV6-5; no definite D call. There are 15 residues in the CDR3. Deletions cut 6 bases from V and 6 bases from J, with 21 bases between. CDR1 and CDR2 (germline): MNHEY, SVGAGI. Here the CDR3 reads CASSLGPRRASEQYF. The CDR3 DNA is TGTGCCAGCAGCCTCGGACCTCGCCGGGCCTCCGAGCAGTACTTC.

This clone was observed a single time. V gene TRBV7-8 combines with J gene TRBJ2-5, with D perhaps matching TRBD1 (6 bases). Between the trimmed V and J ends, which lost 5 bases and 5 bases, there was a span of 18 bases. Germline values: CDR1 SGHVS, CDR2 FQNEAQ. This CDR3 is 15 amino acids long. CDR3 sequence: CASSPQTGPGETQYF. The CDR3 DNA follows: TGTGCCAGCAGCCCCCAGACAGGTCCGGGGGAGACCCAGTACTTC.

The chain carries TRBV5-4 and TRBJ2-1; D uncertain. V lost 8 bases and J 8 bases, leaving 17 bases between the germline ends. The CDR3 has 13 amino acids. Germline CDR1 SGHNT, CDR2 YYREEE (reference sequence). CDR3 nucleotides: TGTGCCAGTCGTACGTTGGCCGGCGATGAGCAGTTCTTC. It specifies CASRTLAGDEQFF.

The chain has TRBV7-8 and TRBJ2-6; no clear D. This CDR3 is built from 14 residues. V lost 2 bases to trimming and J lost 0 bases, with 2 bases between them. Germline CDR1 and CDR2: SGHVS and FQNEAQ. The CDR3 loop reads CASSLNSGANVLTF. CDR3 in DNA: TGTGCCAGCAGCTTAAACTCTGGGGCCAACGTCCTGACTTTC.

The V and J genes are TRBV5-6 and TRBJ2-2, with D hard to call. V lost 0 bases, J lost 1 base, and 4 bases lay in between. The CDR3 sequence is 14 residues long. Germline assignment: CDR1 SGHDT and CDR2 YYEEEE. The CDR3 sequence is CASSLVRNTGELFF. The DNA for the CDR3 is TGTGCCAGCAGCTTGGTCAGGAACACCGGGGAGCTGTTTTTT.

The genes are TRBV7-2 and TRBJ2-3, with a tentative D call TRBD2 (6 bases). Germline values: CDR1 SGHTA, CDR2 FQGNSA. The V gene lost 3 bases and the J gene lost 5 bases, with 15 bases spanning the gap. The CDR3 loop spans 15 amino acids. The CDR3 is CASSFPGTLEDTQYF. Written as DNA, the CDR3 is TGTGCCAGCAGCTTTCCCGGGACTCTCGAAGATACGCAGTATTTT.

This clone has just a few counts. The V gene is TRBV7-8, the J gene TRBJ1-6; 9 bases map to TRBD1. The V segment lost 5 bases and the J segment 11 bases; nucleotides outside the gene matches: 7. The germline gives CDR1 SGHVS, CDR2 FQNEAQ. The CDR3 extends over 14 amino acids. Here the CDR3 DNA reads TGTGCCAGCAGCCCTGACAGGGGGAGGACACCCCTCCACTTT. As protein: CASSPDRGRTPLHF.

This clone came up a few times. V and J are TRBV18 and TRBJ1-1; D is uncertain. Trimming left V 3 bases short and J 8 bases short, with 13 bases between. Germline loops: CDR1 KGHSH, CDR2 LQKENI. The CDR3 totals 13 residues. The DNA for the CDR3 is TGTGCCAGCTCACCTCGGACTAGGGAGGAAGCTTTCTTT. This gives the protein CASSPRTREEAFF.

The V gene is TRBV15, the J gene TRBJ1-2; D not resolved. V was clipped by 1 base and J by 4 bases, with 16 bases between them. The CDR3 covers 16 residues. Germline CDR1 is LNHNV and CDR2 is YYDKDF (reference sequence). The CDR3 sequence is CATSRADLLAFYGYTF. The CDR3 coding sequence is TGTGCCACCAGCAGAGCAGACTTGCTTGCTTTCTATGGCTACACCTTC.

The chain recombines TRBV28 with TRBJ2-7; D perhaps matches TRBD2 (5 bases). Trimming took 6 bases from V and 6 from J, leaving 18 bases between them. The CDR3 is 14 residues long. CDR1 is MDHEN, CDR2 SYDVKM, per germline. The CDR3 protein is CASSRRTGSGEQYF. The CDR3 DNA sequence: TGTGCCAGCAGCCGCCGTACGGGGAGCGGCGAGCAGTACTTC.

This clone was observed many times. The chain joins TRBV11-3 to TRBJ2-1, with 10 bases aligning to TRBD2. V was clipped by 1 base and J by 6 bases; unmatched bases: 6. This CDR3 has 16 residues. Germline CDR1 reads SGHNT; CDR2 reads YENEEA. DNA for the CDR3: TGTGCCAGCAGCTTAGGGGACAGCGGGGGGGCCAATGAGCAGTTCTTC. Its translation is CASSLGDSGGANEQFF.

The chain links TRBV30 to TRBJ2-5, with D tentatively TRBD1 (5 bases). Trimming pared 4 bases from V and 4 bases from J, leaving 10 bases between. This CDR3 is built from 12 residues. Germline V gene data show CDR1 as GTSNPN and CDR2 as SVGIG (reference sequence). CDR3 nucleotides: TGTGCCTGGAATTCTGGGGCAGAGACCCAGTACTTC. Translated: CAWNSGAETQYF.

The chain couples TRBV30 to TRBJ1-4; D gene uncertain. There are 19 residues in the CDR3. The V and J ends lost 3 bases and 0 bases respectively, with 23 bases between them. Germline V gives CDR1 GTSNPN, CDR2 SVGIG (reference sequence). CDR3 amino acids: CAWRAPMIGKSPTNEKLFF. CDR3 in DNA: TGTGCCTGGAGAGCACCTATGATAGGGAAATCACCAACTAATGAAAAACTGTTTTTT. Looking up the rest from reference TRBV30 and TRBJ1-4 gives the full variable domain: SQTIHQWPATLVQPVGSPLSLECTVEGTSNPNLYWYRQAAGRGLQLLFYSVGIGQISSEVPQNLSASRPQDRQFILSSKKLLLSDSGFYLCAWRAPMIGKSPTNEKLFFGSGTQLSVL.

V gene TRBV28 combines with J gene TRBJ1-1; no reliable D call. V was shortened by 7 bases and J by 3 bases, with 15 bases between the two germline ends. Germline CDR1 reads MDHEN; CDR2 reads SYDVKM. The CDR3 extends over 14 amino acids. The CDR3 loop is CASNSGPVYTEAFF. DNA of the CDR3: TGTGCCAGCAATTCCGGGCCAGTCTACACTGAAGCTTTCTTT.

The chain links TRBV11-2 to TRBJ1-5, with D perhaps matching TRBD1 (5 bases). With 4 bases removed from V and 2 bases from J, the gap between germline ends came to 9 bases. Per the germline V gene, CDR1 is SGHAT and CDR2 is FQNNGV. This CDR3 spans 14 amino acids. The CDR3 sequence: CASSSRDGNQPQHF. CDR3 in DNA: TGTGCCAGCAGCTCCCGGGACGGCAATCAGCCCCAGCATTTT. The full variable domain, with the rest looked up from reference TRBV11-2 and TRBJ1-5, is EAGVAQSPRYKIIEKRQSVAFWCNPISGHATLYWYQQILGQGPKLLIQFQNNGVVDDSQLPKDRFSAERLKGVDSTLKIQPAKLEDSAVYLCASSSRDGNQPQHFGDGTRLSIL.

The rearrangement uses TRBV7-8 and TRBJ1-6; tentatively, D is TRBD1 (6 bases). Per the germline V gene, CDR1 is SGHVS and CDR2 is FQNEAQ. The V end was cut by 0 bases, the J end by 8 bases, with 14 bases between. CDR3 length equals 16 residues. This CDR3 is CASSLATGDNHSPLHF. The CDR3 region has the DNA TGTGCCAGCAGCTTAGCGACCGGGGACAATCATTCACCCCTCCACTTT.

The chain carries TRBV6-1 and TRBJ2-2; D is unresolved. CDR1 and CDR2 from the germline V gene are MNHNS and SASEGT. Trimming stripped 5 bases from V and 4 bases from J, with 11 bases between. The CDR3 totals 14 residues. CDR3 DNA: TGTGCCAGCAGTTTCATCCAGACCACCGGGGAGCTGTTTTTT. It specifies CASSFIQTTGELFF.

This clone was found once. DNA for the CDR3: TGTGCCAGCTCACCTACAGCAACTAATGAAAAACTGTTTTTT. Translation gives CASSPTATNEKLFF. The chain uses TRBV18 and TRBJ1-4; D uncertain. Trimming removed 3 bases at V and 0 bases at J, with 5 bases between. Germline CDR1 is KGHSH and CDR2 is LQKENI. The CDR3 runs 14 residues.

The chain carries TRBV5-4 and TRBJ2-1, with 10 bases matching TRBD2. The germline V gene encodes CDR1 SGHNT and CDR2 YYREEE (reference sequence). CDR3 length: 15 amino acids. The ends lost 4 bases at V and 4 bases at J; junction bases unmatched: 5. This CDR3 is CASSQRGGGYNEQFF. The CDR3 nucleotides read TGTGCCAGCAGCCAGCGGGGGGGAGGATACAATGAGCAGTTCTTC.

The chain recombines TRBV4-3 with TRBJ2-1; perhaps TRBD1 as D (5 bases). The CDR3 is made up of 16 amino acids. The germline V and J ends were trimmed by 3 bases and 0 bases, with 12 bases remaining between them. CDR1 is LGHNA, CDR2 YSLEER, per germline. The CDR3 DNA sequence: TGCGCCAGCAGCCAGAGCGACAGAAGCTCCTACAATGAGCAGTTCTTC. Translation: CASSQSDRSSYNEQFF.

The chain employs TRBV5-4 and TRBJ1-1, with 7 bases that match TRBD1. This CDR3 has 15 amino acids. V lost 0 bases, J lost 6 bases, and 8 bases stayed unmatched. Looked up from germline, CDR1 is SGHNT and CDR2 is YYREEE (reference sequence). CDR3 nucleotide sequence: TGTGCCAGCAGCTTGGATAGTCAGGGGGTTTCTGAAGCTTTCTTT. This gives the protein CASSLDSQGVSEAFF.

The DNA for the CDR3 is TGTGCCAGCAGTCCGCTCGCGACTAGCGGAGGCTCTTACGAGCAGTACTTC. This sequence encodes CASSPLATSGGSYEQYF. This chain uses TRBV28 with TRBJ2-7, with 9 bases identical to TRBD2. This CDR3 spans 17 amino acids. The J segment lost 4 bases and the V segment lost 5 bases, leaving 15 bases of the junction unmatched. Per germline, CDR1 MDHEN and CDR2 SYDVKM. The variable domain in full, completed from reference TRBV28 and TRBJ2-7, reads DVKVTQSSRYLVKRTGEKVFLECVQDMDHENMFWYRQDPGLGLRLIYFSYDVKMKEKGDIPEGYSVSREKKERFSLILESASTNQTSMYLCASSPLATSGGSYEQYFGPGTRLTVT.

This chain's CDR3 is CASSFRDGYTF. The CDR3 bases are TGTGCCAGCAGCTTCCGCGATGGCTACACCTTC. The rearrangement joins TRBV6-6 to TRBJ1-2; D ambiguous. V lost 6 bases, J lost 6 bases, and 8 bases lay in between. Germline lookup yields CDR1 MNHNY and CDR2 SVGAGI (reference sequence). This CDR3 spans 11 amino acids.

V usage is TRBV19 and J usage is TRBJ1-5, with 11 bases fitting TRBD1. Germline assignment: CDR1 LNHDA and CDR2 SQIVND (reference sequence). V lost 5 bases to trimming and J lost 7 bases; unmatched junction nucleotides: 7. The CDR3 runs 15 residues. This chain's CDR3 is CASSVPGQGGQPQHF. The CDR3, as DNA: TGTGCCAGTAGTGTGCCGGGACAGGGGGGACAGCCCCAGCATTTT.

The rearrangement joins TRBV21-1 to TRBJ2-1; TRBD2, the table's D call, was not compared with the DNA. TRBV21-1 is assigned pseudogene status. CDR3 length: 17 residues. The CDR3 sequence: CASSPEGREGSYNEQFF. DNA for the CDR3: TGTGCCAGCAGTCCCGAGGGGCGGGAGGGATCCTACAATGAGCAGTTCTTC.